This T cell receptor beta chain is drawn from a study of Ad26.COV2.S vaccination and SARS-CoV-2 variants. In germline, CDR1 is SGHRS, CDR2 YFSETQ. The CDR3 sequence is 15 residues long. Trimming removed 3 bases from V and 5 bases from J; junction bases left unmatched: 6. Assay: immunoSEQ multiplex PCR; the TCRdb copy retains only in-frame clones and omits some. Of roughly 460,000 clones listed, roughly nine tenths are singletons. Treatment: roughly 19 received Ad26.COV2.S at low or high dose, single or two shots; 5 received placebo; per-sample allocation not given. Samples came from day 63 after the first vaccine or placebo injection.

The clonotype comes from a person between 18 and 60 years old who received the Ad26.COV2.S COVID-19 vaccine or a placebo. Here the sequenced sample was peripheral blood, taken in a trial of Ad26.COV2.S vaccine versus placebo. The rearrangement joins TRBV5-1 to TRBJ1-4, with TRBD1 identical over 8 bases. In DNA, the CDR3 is TGCGCCAGCAGCTGGAGGACAGGGCAAAATGAAAAACTGTTTTTT. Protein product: CASSWRTGQNEKLFF. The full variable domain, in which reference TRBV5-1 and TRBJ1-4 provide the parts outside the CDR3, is KAGVTQTPRYLIKTRGQQVTLSCSPISGHRSVSWYQQTPGQGLQFLFEYFSETQRNKGNFPGRFSGRQFSNSRSEMNVSTLELGDSALYLCASSWRTGQNEKLFFGSGTQLSVL.